One and the same sample provided the 8 T cell receptor beta chains below, sequenced in a study of regulatory T cells in long-lasting Graves disease. Building of the TCR beta libraries involved iRepertoire HTBI primers and Arm-PCR of CDR3 regions. TCRdb ran MiXCR on the multiplex PCR reads and lists one entry per CDR3 protein. This table has 400,000 to 500,000 distinct CDR3 sequences, less than 20% appearing once. Noted time point: newly diagnosed GD, antithyroid drugs for less than 3 months. Researchers made the TCR library from RNA that was extracted from PBMCs. This sample also appeared in a second study, on T cells in Graves' hyperthyroidism and ophthalmopathy.

The sequences come from peripheral blood mononuclear cells (PBMCs), collected at new diagnosis, from a patient treated with antithyroid drugs. The origin of the receptors is a young woman with Graves disease.

CDR3 sequence reads: CASSPVSAYMSTDTQYF. CDR3 in DNA: TGTGCCAGCTCACCGGTTTCGGCTTACATGTCCACAGATACGCAGTATTTT. The chain recombines TRBV18 with TRBJ2-3; D gene uncertain. CDR3 size: 17 residues. The germline CDR1 and CDR2 sequences are KGHSH and LQKENI. The V gene lost 3 bases and the J gene lost 2 bases, with 18 bases spanning the gap. The variable domain in full, completed from reference TRBV18 and TRBJ2-3, reads NAGVMQNPRHLVRRRGQEARLRCSPMKGHSHVYWYRQLPEEGLKFMVYLQKENIIDESGMPKERFSAEFPKEGPSILRIQQVVRGDSAAYFCASSPVSAYMSTDTQYFGPGTRLTVL.

This clonotype turned up a few times. In DNA, the CDR3 is TGCAGTGCTGGGAAGGGTATCAGCTCCTATAATTCACCCCTCCACTTT. Translation gives CSAGKGISSYNSPLHF. J is TRBJ1-6 and V is TRBV20-1; unclear D gene. Trimming left V 5 bases short and J 0 bases short, with 14 bases between. The CDR3 is made up of 16 amino acids. CDR1 DFQATT and CDR2 SNEGSKA come from the germline V gene (reference sequence).

Many counts were recorded for this clonotype. The chain carries TRBV6-5 and TRBJ2-7; 9 bases map to TRBD1. The germline V gene has CDR1 MNHEY and CDR2 SVGAGI. Germline trimming cut 2 bases from V and 4 bases from J; bases unmatched to any gene: 0. The CDR3 covers 13 residues. CDR3 region: CASSYGTGYEQYF. CDR3 bases: TGTGCCAGCAGTTACGGGACAGGGTACGAGCAGTACTTC.

In its sample, this clonotype was seen a few times. The V gene is TRBV19, the J gene TRBJ2-5; TRBD2 aligns across 9 bases. Trimming took 3 bases from V and 4 from J; bases not matched to a gene: 12. The CDR3 is made up of 17 amino acids. Germline-derived CDR1 and CDR2 are LNHDA and SQIVND (reference sequence). The CDR3 DNA is TGTGCCAGTAGTATCTGGGAAGCGGGAGGTTTCGGAGAGACCCAGTACTTC. Its protein product is CASSIWEAGGFGETQYF.

The gene calls are TRBV12-3 or TRBV12-4 and TRBJ1-4; possibly TRBD1 for D (6 bases). The CDR3 covers 15 residues. V lost 1 base and J lost 8, with 14 bases in between. The DNA of the CDR3 is TGTGCCAGCAGTTTAGTTTGGGGGGCTCGGGAAAAACTGTTTTTT. This encodes CASSLVWGAREKLFF.

A note on this clonotype: It may be a read error: a sequence one base away is much more abundant. V gene TRBV4-2 combines with J gene TRBJ2-1; 12 nucleotides align to TRBD2. CDR1 is LGHNA, CDR2 YNFKEQ, per germline. The CDR3 loop spans 17 amino acids. CDR3 nucleotides: TGTGCCAGCAGCCAAGGACTAGCGGGAGTTAATCACAATGAGCAGTTGTTC. This gives the protein CASSQGLAGVNHNEQLF.

This clonotype was recorded a few times. The rearrangement uses TRBV11-1 and TRBJ2-5, with 11 bases that match TRBD2. CDR3 length equals 15 residues. The J segment lost 3 bases and the V segment lost 5 bases, leaving 5 bases of the junction unmatched. Germline V lookup: CDR1 SGHAT, CDR2 FQDESV (reference sequence). The CDR3 spells CASSAPGLAEETQYF. The CDR3 nucleotides are TGTGCCAGCAGCGCGCCGGGACTAGCGGAAGAGACCCAGTACTTC.

The gene calls are TRBV20-1 and TRBJ2-3; D is possibly TRBD1 (5 bases). With 4 bases removed from V and 6 bases from J, the gap between germline ends came to 23 bases. The CDR3 is 16 residues long. Germline V gene data show CDR1 as DFQATT and CDR2 as SNEGSKA (reference sequence). This CDR3 is CSATLRGSSFYDTQYF. CDR3 bases: TGCAGTGCTACCCTAAGGGGTTCTTCTTTCTATGATACGCAGTATTTT.